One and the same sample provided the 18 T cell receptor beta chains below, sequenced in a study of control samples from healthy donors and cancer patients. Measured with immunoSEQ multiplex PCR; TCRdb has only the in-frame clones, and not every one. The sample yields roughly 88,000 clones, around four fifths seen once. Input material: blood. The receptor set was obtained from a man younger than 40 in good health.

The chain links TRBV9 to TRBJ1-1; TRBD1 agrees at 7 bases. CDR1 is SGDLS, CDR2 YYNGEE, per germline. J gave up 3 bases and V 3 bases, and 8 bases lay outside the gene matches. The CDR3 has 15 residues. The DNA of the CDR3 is TGTGCCAGCAGCGAACGGGACAGAAGGGACACTGAAGCTTTCTTT. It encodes CASSERDRRDTEAFF.

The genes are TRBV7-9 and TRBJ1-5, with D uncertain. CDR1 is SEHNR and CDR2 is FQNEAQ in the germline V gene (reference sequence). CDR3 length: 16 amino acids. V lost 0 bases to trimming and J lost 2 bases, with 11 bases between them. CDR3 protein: CASSLAGFSGNQPQHF. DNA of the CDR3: TGTGCCAGCAGCTTAGCAGGGTTTTCGGGCAATCAGCCCCAGCATTTT.

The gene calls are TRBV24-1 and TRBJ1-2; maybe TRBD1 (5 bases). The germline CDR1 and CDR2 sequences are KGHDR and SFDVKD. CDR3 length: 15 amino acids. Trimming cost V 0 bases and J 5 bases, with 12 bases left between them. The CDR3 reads CATSDLGRDAYGYTF. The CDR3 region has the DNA TGTGCCACCAGTGATTTGGGCAGGGACGCGTATGGCTACACCTTC.

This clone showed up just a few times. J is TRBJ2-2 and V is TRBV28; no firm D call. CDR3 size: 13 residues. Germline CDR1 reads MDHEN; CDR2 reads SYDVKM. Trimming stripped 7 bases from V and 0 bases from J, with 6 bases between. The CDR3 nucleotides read TGTGCCAGCAACGGCCCGAACACCGGGGAGCTGTTTTTT. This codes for CASNGPNTGELFF.

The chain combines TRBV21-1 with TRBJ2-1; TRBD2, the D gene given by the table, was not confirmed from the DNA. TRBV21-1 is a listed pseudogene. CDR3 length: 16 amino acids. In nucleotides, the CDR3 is TGTGCCAGCAGCAAAGGTACGGGGGGCTCCTACAATGAGCAGTTCTTC. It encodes CASSKGTGGSYNEQFF.

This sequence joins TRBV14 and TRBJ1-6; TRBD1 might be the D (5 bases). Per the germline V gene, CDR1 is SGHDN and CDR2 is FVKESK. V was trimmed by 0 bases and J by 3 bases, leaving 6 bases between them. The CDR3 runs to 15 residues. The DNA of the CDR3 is TGTGCCAGCAGCCAAGAGGGGGTCTATAATTCACCCCTCCACTTT. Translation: CASSQEGVYNSPLHF.

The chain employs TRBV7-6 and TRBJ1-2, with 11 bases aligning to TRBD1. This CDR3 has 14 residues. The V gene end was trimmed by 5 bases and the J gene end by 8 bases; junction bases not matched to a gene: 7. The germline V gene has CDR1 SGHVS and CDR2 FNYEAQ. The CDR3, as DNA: TGTGCCAGCAGCACCGGACAGGGGGCCAGCGGCTACACCTTC. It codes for CASSTGQGASGYTF. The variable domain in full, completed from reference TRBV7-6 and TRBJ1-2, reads GAGVSQSPRYKVTKRGQDVALRCDPISGHVSLYWYRQALGQGPEFLTYFNYEAQQDKSGLPNDRFSAERPEGSISTLTIQRTEQRDSAMYRCASSTGQGASGYTFGSGTRLTVV.

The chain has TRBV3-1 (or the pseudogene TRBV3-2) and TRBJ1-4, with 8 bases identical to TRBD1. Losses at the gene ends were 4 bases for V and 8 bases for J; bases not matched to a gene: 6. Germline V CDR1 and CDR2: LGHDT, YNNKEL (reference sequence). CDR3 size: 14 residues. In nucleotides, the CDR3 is TGTGCCAGCAGCCCACGGACAGGGAACGAAAAACTGTTTTTT. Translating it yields CASSPRTGNEKLFF.

The CDR3 DNA is TGCAGCGTTGAACACCCGGGGAGGGACACTGAAGCTTTCTTT. It encodes CSVEHPGRDTEAFF. The chain joins TRBV29-1 to TRBJ1-1, with no clear D. The germline V and J ends were trimmed by 2 bases and 3 bases, with 13 bases remaining between them. Looked up from germline, CDR1 is SQVTM and CDR2 is ANQGSEA. This CDR3 is built from 14 residues. Based on the CDR3 plus reference TRBV29-1 and TRBJ1-1, the full variable domain is SAVISQKPSRDICQRGTSLTIQCQVDSQVTMMFWYRQQPGQSLTLIATANQGSEATYESGFVIDKFPISRPNLTFSTLTVSNMSPEDSSIYLCSVEHPGRDTEAFFGQGTRLTVV.

CDR3 nucleotides: TGCGCCAGCAGCTCCGAAGACAGGGTGGGGGAAAAACTGTTTTTT. Translated, it gives CASSSEDRVGEKLFF. The rearrangement joins TRBV5-1 to TRBJ1-4; the match to TRBD1 covers 7 bases. The CDR3 spans 15 residues. With 3 bases clipped from V and 8 bases from J, the junction kept 10 bases outside the gene matches. Per the germline V gene, CDR1 is SGHRS and CDR2 is YFSETQ.

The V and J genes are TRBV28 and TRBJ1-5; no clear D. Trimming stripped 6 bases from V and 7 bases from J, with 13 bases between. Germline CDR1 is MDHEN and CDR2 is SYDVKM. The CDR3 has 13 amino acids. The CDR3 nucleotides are TGTGCCAGCAGCCCAATGGGGTGGCAGCCCCAGCATTTT. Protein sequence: CASSPMGWQPQHF.

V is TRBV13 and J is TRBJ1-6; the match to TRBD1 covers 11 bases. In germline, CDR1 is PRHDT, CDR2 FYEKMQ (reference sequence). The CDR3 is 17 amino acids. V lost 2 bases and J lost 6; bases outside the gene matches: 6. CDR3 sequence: CASSLIGGTGGNSPLHF. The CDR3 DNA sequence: TGTGCCAGCAGCTTAATTGGAGGGACAGGGGGTAATTCACCCCTCCACTTT.

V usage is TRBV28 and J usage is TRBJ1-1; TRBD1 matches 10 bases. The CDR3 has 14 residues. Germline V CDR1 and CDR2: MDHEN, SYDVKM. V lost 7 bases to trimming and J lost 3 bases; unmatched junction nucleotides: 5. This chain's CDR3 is CASKTGGVDTEAFF. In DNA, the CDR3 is TGTGCCAGCAAGACAGGGGGCGTGGACACTGAAGCTTTCTTT.

CDR3 nucleotide sequence: TGTGCCGGACTCGACAGGGAGGGCAAAAACATTCAGTACTTC. This sequence encodes CAGLDREGKNIQYF. The chain uses TRBV30 and TRBJ2-4; the D call may be TRBD1 or TRBD2 (7 bases each). This CDR3 spans 14 amino acids. Germline CDR1 and CDR2: GTSNPN and SVGIG (reference sequence). V dropped 8 bases and J dropped 3 bases, with 17 bases sitting between them.

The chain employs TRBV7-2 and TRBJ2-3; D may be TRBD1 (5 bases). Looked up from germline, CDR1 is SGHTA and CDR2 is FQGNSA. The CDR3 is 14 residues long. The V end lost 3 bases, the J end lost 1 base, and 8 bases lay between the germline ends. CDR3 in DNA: TGTGCCAGCAGCTTGATAGGGGGCACAGATACGCAGTATTTT. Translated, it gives CASSLIGGTDTQYF.

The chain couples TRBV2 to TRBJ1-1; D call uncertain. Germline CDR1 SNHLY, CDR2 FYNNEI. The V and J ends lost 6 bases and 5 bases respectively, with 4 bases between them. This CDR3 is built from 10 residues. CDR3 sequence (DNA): TGTGCCAGCAGGTATACTGAAGCTTTCTTT. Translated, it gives CASRYTEAFF.

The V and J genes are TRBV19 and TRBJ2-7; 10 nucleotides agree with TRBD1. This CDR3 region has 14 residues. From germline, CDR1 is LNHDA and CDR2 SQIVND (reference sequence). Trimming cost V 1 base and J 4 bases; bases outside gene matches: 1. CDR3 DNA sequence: TGTGCCAGTAGTATAGCGGGACAGGGGTACGAGCAGTACTTC. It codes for CASSIAGQGYEQYF.

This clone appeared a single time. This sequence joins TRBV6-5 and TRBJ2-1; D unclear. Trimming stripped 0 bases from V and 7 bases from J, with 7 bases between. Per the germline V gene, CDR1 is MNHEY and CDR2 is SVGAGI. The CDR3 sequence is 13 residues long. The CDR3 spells CASSYSGENEQFF. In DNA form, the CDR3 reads TGTGCCAGCAGTTACTCTGGCGAAAATGAGCAGTTCTTC.